This T cell receptor beta chain was sequenced in a study of beta chain features in type 1 diabetes. Study results and limitations: A closer apparent resemblance between naive, central memory and Treg TCRB repertoires was seen in patients than in healthy donors.

Points on this clone: Its antigen is not identified.

The CDR3 is made up of 14 amino acids. Germline V lookup: CDR1 WSHSY, CDR2 SAAADI. The V gene lost 8 bases and the J gene lost 0 bases, with 13 bases spanning the gap. Of the isolated RNA, all was reverse transcribed, and so the sequenced material was expressed TCRB transcripts. The protocol was immunoSEQ multiplex PCR, while the TCRdb copy is restricted to in-frame clones and leaves out a portion. This table has over 40,000 clones, over 50% appearing once. This TCR was recovered from a woman between 18 and 30 years old in good health. Sample: Tregs from blood. The chain carries TRBV10-2 and TRBJ1-1; D may be TRBD1 (6 bases). Written as DNA, the CDR3 is TGCGCCAGCCGACAGGAGAGAATGAACACTGAAGCTTTCTTT. Protein: CASRQERMNTEAFF.